The sequence of this TCR beta chain was determined in a study of vaccination and CD4 T cells after COVID-19. This CDR3 is built from 17 residues. Germline values: CDR1 ENHRY, CDR2 SYGVKD. V shed 8 bases and J 8 bases; nucleotides not matched to a gene: 15. The Oncomine TCR Beta short-read assay was what sequenced the DNA obtained from cultured CD4+ T cells. TCRdb called the PCR reads again in MiXCR, with one record for every CDR3 protein. The sample gives tens of thousands of distinct CDR3 sequences, approximately 30% of which show up once; under 15% is in the top ten. The treatment is: approximately nine-day PBMC culture with coronavirus spike peptide pools or control peptides (ViraFEST assay). Details on this clonotype: Its matching antigen is unknown.

J is TRBJ2-2 and V is TRBV10-3, with 12 positions matching TRBD1. The sequenced sample consisted of cultured CD4+ T cells from blood. The source is a human donor with COVID-19. The CDR3 reads CAIRPSPGQGALGELFF. CDR3 DNA: TGTGCCATCCGACCATCCCCGGGACAGGGGGCATTGGGGGAGCTGTTTTTT.